The clone carrying this T cell receptor (beta chain) came up many times. Its matching antigen is unknown. CDR1 is SGHTA and CDR2 is FQGTGA in the germline V gene. Trimming left V 5 bases short and J 5 bases short, with 18 bases between. This CDR3 has 15 amino acids. The CDR3 regions of TCR beta were amplified from RNA transcripts. The HTBI set primed first-round TCR CDR3 RT-PCR. TCRdb ran MiXCR on the multiplex PCR reads and lists one entry per CDR3 protein. This table holds roughly 300,000 distinct CDR3 sequences, more than 11% found once. The sample originates from a study of T cells in Graves' hyperthyroidism and ophthalmopathy. Study observations and caveats: Ophthalmopathy was predicted by the model a median of 6.5 months ahead of onset. Ophthalmopathy and stable hyperthyroidism were told apart by a 13 V-J model.

Criteria for exclusion of patients were uncontrolled infection, other autoimmune disease, pregnancy or lactation. This TCR came from a woman in her 30s with Graves' hyperthyroidism. Sequencing input: blood. The V call is TRBV7-3, the J call TRBJ2-5; TRBD1 is a possible D gene (6 bases). For the CDR3, the DNA is TGTGCCAGCAGCCCTACAGGGTTAAAGGGGGAGACCCAGTACTTC. This encodes CASSPTGLKGETQYF.